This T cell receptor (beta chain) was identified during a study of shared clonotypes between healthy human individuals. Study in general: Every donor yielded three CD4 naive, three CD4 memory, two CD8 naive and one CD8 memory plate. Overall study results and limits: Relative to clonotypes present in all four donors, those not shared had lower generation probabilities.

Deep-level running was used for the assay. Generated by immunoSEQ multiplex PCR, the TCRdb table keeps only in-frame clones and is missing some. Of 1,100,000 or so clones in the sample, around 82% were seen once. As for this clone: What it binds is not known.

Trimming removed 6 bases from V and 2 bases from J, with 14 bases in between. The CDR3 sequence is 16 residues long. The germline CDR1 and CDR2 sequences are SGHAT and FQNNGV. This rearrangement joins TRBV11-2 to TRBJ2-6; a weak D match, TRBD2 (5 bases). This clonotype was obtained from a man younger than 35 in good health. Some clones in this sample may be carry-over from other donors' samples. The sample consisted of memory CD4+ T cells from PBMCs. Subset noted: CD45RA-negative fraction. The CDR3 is CASRTIMAAGANVLTF. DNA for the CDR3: TGTGCCAGCAGGACTATAATGGCGGCTGGGGCCAACGTCCTGACTTTC.